One and the same sample provided the 19 T cell receptor beta chains below, sequenced in a study of radiotherapy plus CTLA-4 blockade in lung cancer. Method: immunoSEQ multiplex PCR; TCRdb's copy keeps in-frame clones and lacks some. The sample gives 52,000 or so clones, approximately 80% of which show up once; 2.5% to 4% is in the top ten. Sample: peripheral blood, taken from a patient treated with radiotherapy plus ipilimumab. Receptors were obtained from a human donor with non-small cell lung cancer who had a partial response to radiotherapy plus ipilimumab.

This clone was counted only a few times. The V call is TRBV11-2, the J call TRBJ2-7, with 7 positions matching TRBD2. Germline V gives CDR1 SGHAT, CDR2 FQNNGV. Losses at the gene ends were 1 base for V and 0 bases for J; bases not matched to a gene: 6. The CDR3 covers 16 residues. In nucleotides, the CDR3 is TGTGCCAGCAGCTTAGGGATCGGGGGGATCTCCTACGAGCAGTACTTC. As protein: CASSLGIGGISYEQYF.

This chain joins TRBV29-1 and TRBJ2-2; a possible D gene is TRBD1 (5 bases). V was shortened by 3 bases and J by 6 bases, with 8 bases between the two germline ends. The CDR3 is 12 residues long. The germline CDR1 and CDR2 sequences are SQVTM and ANQGSEA. CDR3 bases: TGCAGCGTTGACTTGGGGCCCGGGGAGCTGTTTTTT. Translating it yields CSVDLGPGELFF.

The rearrangement links TRBV5-6 to TRBJ1-6; the D gene is possibly TRBD1 (6 bases). Germline V gene sequence: CDR1 SGHDT, CDR2 YYEEEE. Trimming removed 3 bases at V and 10 bases at J, with 11 bases between. This CDR3 has 13 residues. CDR3: CASSSTGISPLHF. The CDR3, as DNA: TGTGCCAGCAGCTCAACAGGGATCTCACCCCTCCACTTT.

The V gene is TRBV5-4, the J gene TRBJ2-7, with D possibly being TRBD1 (6 bases). From germline, CDR1 is SGHNT and CDR2 YYREEE (reference sequence). There are 15 residues in the CDR3. V lost 5 bases and J lost 5, with 20 bases in between. The CDR3 here is CASRSRDTGADEQYF. CDR3 DNA sequence: TGTGCCAGCAGGAGCCGGGACACCGGAGCCGACGAGCAGTACTTC. The full variable domain, completed using reference TRBV5-4 and TRBJ2-7, is ETGVTQSPTHLIKTRGQQVTLRCSSQSGHNTVSWYQQALGQGPQFIFQYYREEENGRGNFPPRFSGLQFPNYSSELNVNALELDDSALYLCASRSRDTGADEQYFGPGTRLTVT.

The rearrangement joins TRBV4-1 to TRBJ2-5, with 10 bases matching TRBD2. This CDR3 region has 15 residues. Trimming took 5 bases from V and 1 from J; bases not matched to a gene: 4. Germline lookup yields CDR1 MGHRA and CDR2 YSYEKL. CDR3 sequence reads: CASSIAGGIQETQYF. The CDR3 bases are TGCGCCAGCAGCATAGCGGGGGGTATCCAAGAGACCCAGTACTTC.

The chain couples TRBV14 to TRBJ1-6; D is unresolved. Deletions cut 1 base from V and 6 bases from J, with 10 bases between. The CDR3 runs 15 residues. Germline-derived CDR1 and CDR2 are SGHDN and FVKESK. The CDR3 DNA follows: TGTGCCAGCAGCCAAGCTAGAAACGGTAATTCACCCCTCCACTTT. Translated: CASSQARNGNSPLHF.

This clone came up once. The chain carries TRBV7-6 and TRBJ2-1, with 7 bases matching TRBD2. Germline V gene data show CDR1 as SGHVS and CDR2 as FNYEAQ. The CDR3 length is 14 residues. Trimming cost V 1 base and J 8 bases; bases outside gene matches: 5. The DNA of the CDR3 is TGTGCCAGCAGCTTAGGGGGGGAGGGGTATGAGCAGTTCTTC. Protein product: CASSLGGEGYEQFF.

The V gene is TRBV5-1, the J gene TRBJ2-7, with TRBD1 as a possible D gene (6 bases). The V and J ends lost 2 bases and 3 bases respectively, with 15 bases between them. The germline V gene has CDR1 SGHRS and CDR2 YFSETQ. CDR3 length equals 15 residues. CDR3 bases: TGCGCCAGCAGCTTACAGCCAGGGGAAAACTACGAGCAGTACTTC. It is translated as CASSLQPGENYEQYF.

The J gene is TRBJ2-7, the V gene TRBV5-1; the D gene is possibly TRBD2 (5 bases). V lost 3 bases to trimming and J lost 5 bases, with 6 bases between them. The germline gives CDR1 SGHRS, CDR2 YFSETQ. CDR3 length: 11 amino acids. This CDR3 is CASSWRDEQYF. The CDR3 DNA reads as TGCGCCAGCAGCTGGCGGGACGAGCAGTACTTC.

V usage is TRBV18 and J usage is TRBJ1-1; 7 nucleotides match TRBD1. The CDR3 loop spans 15 amino acids. The V and J ends lost 0 bases and 4 bases, in that order; junction bases with no gene match: 5. Germline values: CDR1 KGHSH, CDR2 LQKENI. CDR3 bases: TGTGCCAGCTCACCACCCAGGGGGATGGGCACTGAAGCTTTCTTT. Residues: CASSPPRGMGTEAFF.

The V call is TRBV27, the J call TRBJ1-1, with a weak D call TRBD1 (6 bases). The germline V gene encodes CDR1 MNHEY and CDR2 SMNVEV (reference sequence). The CDR3 is 16 amino acids. Trimming stripped 6 bases from V and 3 bases from J, with 20 bases between. The CDR3 DNA follows: TGTGCCAGCAGGCGCGACGGGGGGCAGTGGGACACTGAAGCTTTCTTT. It encodes CASRRDGGQWDTEAFF.

The chain links TRBV19 to TRBJ2-2; tentatively, D is TRBD1 (5 bases). Germline CDR1 and CDR2: LNHDA and SQIVND (reference sequence). V dropped 8 bases and J dropped 2 bases, with 15 bases sitting between them. This CDR3 contains 15 residues. CDR3 sequence: CASGPRTKNTGELFF. The CDR3 region has the DNA TGTGCCAGTGGACCCCGGACAAAAAACACCGGGGAGCTGTTTTTT.

This clone came up once. The chain has TRBV19 and TRBJ1-2; TRBD1 aligns across 9 bases. The V segment lost 5 bases and the J segment 7 bases; nucleotides outside the gene matches: 5. The germline CDR1 and CDR2 sequences are LNHDA and SQIVND (reference sequence). The CDR3 has 13 residues. The CDR3 coding sequence is TGTGCCAGTAGTGCAGGACAGGGGCTTGGCTACACCTTC. This sequence encodes CASSAGQGLGYTF.

CDR3 protein: CASSQETGLAVSTDTQYF. The DNA of the CDR3 is TGTGCCAGCAGCCAAGAAACTGGACTAGCGGTTAGCACAGATACGCAGTATTTT. The gene calls are TRBV4-2 and TRBJ2-3; 10 nucleotides line up with TRBD2. CDR3 length equals 18 residues. J lost 0 bases, V lost 0 bases, and 6 bases had no gene match. Germline CDR1 is LGHNA and CDR2 is YNFKEQ.

There are a few counts of this clone. The J gene is TRBJ1-2, the V gene TRBV7-6; tentatively, D is TRBD1 (5 bases). The CDR3 sequence is 12 residues long. Trimming took off 5 bases at V and 8 bases at J, with 12 bases between the two ends. The germline V gene has CDR1 SGHVS and CDR2 FNYEAQ. The CDR3 protein is CASSATGEGYTF. In DNA form, the CDR3 reads TGTGCCAGCAGCGCTACAGGAGAAGGCTACACCTTC.

A single count supports this clone. The V gene is TRBV7-2, the J gene TRBJ1-2; tentative D call: TRBD1 (6 bases). The germline V gene encodes CDR1 SGHTA and CDR2 FQGNSA. The CDR3 is made up of 17 amino acids. V shed 8 bases and J shed 0 bases, with 22 bases lying between them. CDR3 coding DNA: TGTGCCAGCGCCCAGGATCCCGGGACATACACTAACTATGGCTACACCTTC. Its translation is CASAQDPGTYTNYGYTF.

CDR3 DNA sequence: TGTGCCAGCAGGACCCCGGGACAGGGAAACGAAAAACTGTTTTTT. Protein sequence: CASRTPGQGNEKLFF. V and J are TRBV6-1 and TRBJ1-4, with 9 positions matching TRBD1. This CDR3 comprises 15 residues. Germline CDR1 reads MNHNS; CDR2 reads SASEGT. V shed 6 bases, J shed 8 bases, and the junction held 10 bases outside the gene matches.

The J gene is TRBJ2-1, the V gene TRBV29-1; 11 bases are shared with TRBD2. J was trimmed by 0 bases and V by 0 bases; bases with no gene match: 4. This CDR3 has 17 amino acids. Germline CDR1 and CDR2: SQVTM and ANQGSEA. In DNA, the CDR3 is TGCAGCGTTGAAGATTTGACTAGCGGGATCTCCTACAATGAGCAGTTCTTC. This gives the protein CSVEDLTSGISYNEQFF.

This clone came up a few times. This rearrangement joins TRBV4-1 to TRBJ2-2, with a weak D call TRBD1 (6 bases). This CDR3 comprises 18 residues. Germline CDR1 and CDR2: MGHRA and YSYEKL. With 6 bases removed from V and 6 bases from J, the gap between germline ends came to 26 bases. The CDR3 DNA sequence: TGCGCCAGCAGTTCCATAGGGGGTACGCCGGCGGGCGCCGGGGAGCTGTTTTTT. Translation: CASSSIGGTPAGAGELFF.